This TCR beta chain appears in the sequencing data of a study of beta chain features in type 1 diabetes. On this clone: Its antigen is undetermined.

Study-level findings and limits: Type 1 diabetes patients had moderately but significantly shorter TCRB CDR3s in all four CD4+ subsets.

The germline gives CDR1 SGHTS, CDR2 YDEGEE. The CDR3 is 15 residues long. V gave up 1 base and J gave up 1 base, with 11 bases separating them. Isolated RNA was reverse transcribed in full, so expressed TCRB transcripts were sequenced. Repertoires were generated with immunoSEQ multiplex PCR, while TCRdb's copy carries only in-frame clones and drops some. The sample shows around 690,000 clones, roughly an eighth of them seen only once. This rearrangement joins TRBV5-8 to TRBJ2-5; no firm D call. The material sequenced was naive CD4+ T cells from blood. This sequence originates from a man aged 25-45 years with type 1 diabetes. Here the CDR3 DNA reads TGTGCCAGCAGCTTGCATGGACCGCGCCAAGAGACCCAGTACTTC. Translated: CASSLHGPRQETQYF.